Listed below are T cell receptor beta chains from one sample, sequenced in a study of control samples from healthy donors and cancer patients. The method was immunoSEQ multiplex PCR; TCRdb's version includes in-frame clones alone and lacks a portion of them. This repertoire shows 100,000 to 150,000 clones, roughly 90% found once; its top ten account for approximately 2%. Source material: blood. The receptors come from a woman in her 50s in good health. Each CDR3 is given with its conserved first and last residue. The D gene is left open where the match is weak. Part of the rows lack a size; the others show once, few, many or a class for expanded clones.

J gene: TRBJ2-1; clone size: .; D gene: TRBD2; V gene: TRBV3-1/TRBV3-2; CDR3 protein: CASSQREVGEQFF; CDR3 DNA: TGTGCCAGCAGCCAGCGGGAGGTGGGTGAGCAGTTCTTC
J gene: TRBJ2-5; clone size: .; D gene: TRBD2; V gene: TRBV7-2; CDR3 protein: CASSSGSFAAGVETQYF; CDR3 DNA: TGTGCCAGCAGCTCAGGTTCTTTTGCGGCGGGGGTCGAGACCCAGTACTTC
J gene: TRBJ1-1; clone size: .; D gene: .; V gene: TRBV2; CDR3 protein: CASSERRGATEAFF; CDR3 DNA: TGTGCCAGCAGTGAAAGGAGGGGGGCCACTGAAGCTTTCTTT
J gene: TRBJ2-7; clone size: few; D gene: .; V gene: TRBV18; CDR3 protein: CASSPRTGGDEQYF; CDR3 DNA: TGTGCCAGCTCTCCCCGGACAGGCGGGGACGAGCAGTACTTC
J gene: TRBJ1-2; clone size: .; D gene: .; V gene: TRBV5-1; CDR3 protein: CASSSQLDSPSYGYTF; CDR3 DNA: TGCGCCAGCAGCTCACAACTGGACAGCCCATCATATGGCTACACCTTC
J gene: TRBJ2-1; clone size: .; D gene: TRBD2; V gene: TRBV11-2; CDR3 protein: CASSLVAGGPDNEQFF; CDR3 DNA: TGTGCCAGCAGCTTAGTAGCGGGAGGGCCCGACAATGAGCAGTTCTTC
J gene: TRBJ2-7; clone size: .; D gene: .; V gene: TRBV25-1; CDR3 protein: CASRGLSTSYEQYF; CDR3 DNA: TGTGCCAGCAGAGGACTGTCGACCTCCTACGAGCAGTACTTC
J gene: TRBJ1-2; clone size: .; D gene: TRBD1; V gene: TRBV7-9; CDR3 protein: CASSRDRDEYGYTF; CDR3 DNA: TGTGCCAGCAGTCGTGACAGGGATGAATATGGCTACACCTTC
J gene: TRBJ2-7; clone size: .; D gene: .; V gene: TRBV5-1; CDR3 protein: CASSSTTTYEQYF; CDR3 DNA: TGCGCCAGCAGCTCGACAACTACCTACGAGCAGTACTTC
J gene: TRBJ2-3; clone size: .; D gene: .; V gene: TRBV30; CDR3 protein: CAWSRGRPDTQYF; CDR3 DNA: TGTGCCTGGAGCCGGGGGAGGCCAGATACGCAGTATTTT
J gene: TRBJ2-5; clone size: .; D gene: TRBD1; V gene: TRBV27; CDR3 protein: CASSHPGQGEETQYF; CDR3 DNA: TGTGCCAGCAGTCACCCCGGACAGGGGGAAGAGACCCAGTACTTC
J gene: TRBJ2-3; clone size: .; D gene: .; V gene: TRBV25-1; CDR3 protein: CASSGQSSTDTQYF; CDR3 DNA: TGTGCCAGCAGTGGGCAGTCCAGCACAGATACGCAGTATTTT
J gene: TRBJ1-2; clone size: .; D gene: .; V gene: TRBV5-6; CDR3 protein: CASSLEDSTANYGYTF; CDR3 DNA: TGTGCCAGCAGCTTGGAAGACTCGACAGCTAACTATGGCTACACCTTC
J gene: TRBJ2-5; clone size: .; D gene: .; V gene: TRBV3-1/TRBV3-2; CDR3 protein: CASSPRARTTETQYF; CDR3 DNA: TGTGCCAGCAGCCCACGGGCCAGGACGACAGAGACCCAGTACTTC
J gene: TRBJ1-1; clone size: .; D gene: .; V gene: TRBV19; CDR3 protein: CASSSRPVTEAFF; CDR3 DNA: TGTGCCAGTAGTTCCAGGCCGGTTACTGAAGCTTTCTTT
J gene: TRBJ2-7; clone size: .; D gene: TRBD2; V gene: TRBV28; CDR3 protein: CASSKLAGVSYEQYF; CDR3 DNA: TGTGCCAGCAGCAAACTAGCGGGAGTCTCCTACGAGCAGTACTTC
J gene: TRBJ2-4; clone size: .; D gene: TRBD1; V gene: TRBV24-1; CDR3 protein: CATSEGTDKNIQYF; CDR3 DNA: TGTGCCACCAGTGAAGGGACAGACAAAAACATTCAGTACTTC
J gene: TRBJ2-3; clone size: .; D gene: .; V gene: TRBV27; CDR3 protein: CASSYVRTDTQYF; CDR3 DNA: TGTGCCAGCAGTTATGTCCGCACAGATACGCAGTATTTT
J gene: TRBJ2-3; clone size: .; D gene: .; V gene: TRBV5-1; CDR3 protein: CASSLSSSDTQYF; CDR3 DNA: TGCGCCAGCAGCTTAAGTAGCTCTGATACGCAGTATTTT
J gene: TRBJ1-2; clone size: .; D gene: TRBD1; V gene: TRBV2; CDR3 protein: CASSPGQQNYGYTF; CDR3 DNA: TGTGCCAGCAGTCCGGGACAGCAAAACTATGGCTACACCTTC
J gene: TRBJ1-2; clone size: .; D gene: .; V gene: TRBV30; CDR3 protein: CAGHRRDPYGYTF; CDR3 DNA: TGTGCCGGTCACAGGCGAGACCCCTATGGCTACACCTTC
J gene: TRBJ1-5; clone size: .; D gene: .; V gene: TRBV6-1; CDR3 protein: CASSDRLDRPQHF; CDR3 DNA: TGTGCCAGCAGTGACAGGTTGGACAGGCCCCAGCATTTT
J gene: TRBJ1-1; clone size: .; D gene: .; V gene: TRBV11-2; CDR3 protein: CASSLSQNTEAFF; CDR3 DNA: TGTGCCAGCAGCTTATCGCAGAACACTGAAGCTTTCTTT
J gene: TRBJ2-1; clone size: .; D gene: TRBD2; V gene: TRBV6-5; CDR3 protein: CASSGLAGVGEQFF; CDR3 DNA: TGTGCCAGCAGCGGACTAGCGGGAGTAGGCGAGCAGTTCTTC
J gene: TRBJ1-5; clone size: few; D gene: .; V gene: TRBV7-2; CDR3 protein: CASSPTTYQPQHF; CDR3 DNA: TGTGCCAGCAGCCCTACAACATATCAGCCCCAGCATTTT
J gene: TRBJ1-2; clone size: .; D gene: .; V gene: TRBV30; CDR3 protein: CAWSVGGDNGYTF; CDR3 DNA: TGTGCCTGGAGTGTGGGGGGGGATAATGGCTACACCTTC
J gene: TRBJ2-3; clone size: .; D gene: .; V gene: TRBV9; CDR3 protein: CASSAGSPDTQYF; CDR3 DNA: TGTGCCAGCAGCGCCGGTTCCCCTGATACGCAGTATTTT